This record covers a single TCR beta chain. Antigen unknown. Trimming removed 2 bases from V and 5 bases from J, with 10 bases in between. Germline V gene lookup returns CDR1 KGHSH and CDR2 LQKENI. The CDR3 contains 13 residues. This entry belongs to a study of glioma-infiltrating T cells after dendritic cell vaccination. Across the whole study: Monocyte-derived dendritic cells, cultured seven days with IL-4 and GM-CSF, were pulsed with autologous tumor lysate. Points from the study as a whole: No direct clonality-survival link was found; a diverse polyclonal response may matter.

Amplification used 60 V beta primers and 13 J beta primers. Clones were sequenced by immunoSEQ multiplex PCR, and TCRdb holds only the in-frame ones, with some missing. Among 80,000 to 95,000 clones, approximately 81% were seen once, and the ten largest hold about 2.9%. PBMC were collected before vaccination, two weeks after the third vaccination, and at progression. The sample here was blood, taken before dendritic cell vaccination. The chain joins TRBV18 to TRBJ2-7; D is possibly TRBD2 (5 bases). This receptor was obtained from a human donor with glioblastoma. The CDR3 spells CASSPMKGDEQYF. The CDR3 nucleotides are TGTGCCAGCTCACCAATGAAGGGAGACGAGCAGTACTTC.